A single sample gave rise to the 22 T cell receptor beta chains below, sequenced in a study of T cell responses to AZD1222 COVID-19 vaccine. Generated by immunoSEQ multiplex PCR, the TCRdb table keeps only in-frame clones and is missing some. The table lists around 72,000 clones, roughly 82% of them singletons. The starting material was peripheral blood, obtained on day 0 of AZD1222 vaccination. These receptors were obtained from an adult in good health.

V gene TRBV27 combines with J gene TRBJ2-5; D remains unclear. CDR1 and CDR2 from the germline V gene are MNHEY and SMNVEV (reference sequence). The CDR3 consists of 15 residues. V dropped 2 bases and J dropped 0 bases, with 10 bases sitting between them. The DNA for the CDR3 is TGTGCCAGCAGTTTAATTAGTGGGAACCAAGAGACCCAGTACTTC. The encoded protein is CASSLISGNQETQYF.

The V and J genes are TRBV19 and TRBJ2-7; TRBD2 agrees at 10 bases. V shed 7 bases, J shed 3 bases, and the junction held 6 bases outside the gene matches. The germline CDR1 and CDR2 sequences are LNHDA and SQIVND (reference sequence). This CDR3 spans 14 amino acids. The CDR3 protein is CASTTVAGGYEQYF. The CDR3 coding sequence is TGTGCCAGTACCACCGTAGCGGGGGGCTACGAGCAGTACTTC.

The rearrangement uses TRBV4-1 and TRBJ1-2; no firm D call. Trimming removed 0 bases at V and 0 bases at J, with 14 bases between. This CDR3 has 17 residues. CDR1 and CDR2 from the germline V gene are MGHRA and YSYEKL. CDR3 in DNA: TGCGCCAGCAGCCAAGATCGGCGTGAACTAGCTAACTATGGCTACACCTTC. Encoded protein: CASSQDRRELANYGYTF.

The gene calls are TRBV5-6 and TRBJ2-2; 7 bases are a match to TRBD1. V shed 2 bases and J 6 bases; nucleotides not matched to a gene: 4. This CDR3 has 14 amino acids. The germline gives CDR1 SGHDT, CDR2 YYEEEE. The CDR3 here is CASSFGTAPGELFF. The CDR3 DNA reads TGTGCCAGCAGCTTTGGGACAGCTCCCGGGGAGCTGTTTTTT.

The V gene is TRBV4-3, the J gene TRBJ2-5; D remains ambiguous. With 0 bases removed from V and 6 bases from J, the gap between germline ends came to 11 bases. The CDR3 length is 14 residues. CDR1 LGHNA and CDR2 YSLEER come from the germline V gene. CDR3 in DNA: TGCGCCAGCAGCCAAGATCTCAGCGTACAGACCCAGTACTTC. Its protein product is CASSQDLSVQTQYF.

The V and J genes are TRBV28 and TRBJ2-1; 8 nucleotides match TRBD1. CDR1 and CDR2 from the germline V gene are MDHEN and SYDVKM. V gave up 5 bases and J gave up 8 bases; unmatched junction bases: 11. The CDR3 loop spans 15 amino acids. This chain's CDR3 is CASSLGQGARDEQFF. The DNA for the CDR3 is TGTGCCAGCAGTCTGGGGCAGGGGGCTCGGGATGAGCAGTTCTTC.

This clone was detected only a few times. Other DNA sequences from this sample encode an identical CDR3 as well. The chain combines TRBV3-1 (or the pseudogene TRBV3-2) with TRBJ2-7; D is uncertain. Germline lookup yields CDR1 LGHDT and CDR2 YNNKEL (reference sequence). The CDR3 is 13 residues long. Trimming stripped 4 bases from V and 1 base from J, with 8 bases between. The CDR3 spells CASSPRTSYEQYF. Written as DNA, the CDR3 is TGTGCCAGCAGCCCCCGGACGTCCTACGAGCAGTACTTC.

This clone was seen a single time. The chain uses TRBV18 and TRBJ2-7; D not certain. V lost 6 bases and J 0 bases, leaving 9 bases between the germline ends. This CDR3 has 13 residues. Germline loops: CDR1 KGHSH, CDR2 LQKENI. This CDR3 is CASSPGSSYEQYF. CDR3 DNA sequence: TGTGCCAGCTCGCCCGGAAGCTCCTACGAGCAGTACTTC.

V gene TRBV6-5 combines with J gene TRBJ2-1; no definite D call. CDR1 and CDR2 from the germline V gene are MNHEY and SVGAGI. Between the trimmed V and J ends, which lost 5 bases and 4 bases, there was a span of 12 bases. The CDR3 length is 14 residues. CDR3 DNA sequence: TGTGCCAGCAGTCGGGTGGACGGGTACAATGAGCAGTTCTTC. Translation gives CASSRVDGYNEQFF.

For this clone: An end of the junction differs from the germline gene, which may be a read error. The chain couples TRBV6-1 to TRBJ2-3; 12 bases agree with TRBD2. This CDR3 comprises 17 residues. The germline V gene encodes CDR1 MNHNS and CDR2 SASEGT. In nucleotides, the CDR3 is TGTGCCAGCGGTGAGGCTAGCGGGGGGGGAAGCACAGATACGCAGTATTTT. Encoded protein: CASGEASGGGSTDTQYF.

The chain couples TRBV13 to TRBJ2-2; 8 bases map to TRBD2. With V trimmed by 4 bases and J by 4 bases, 8 bases remained unmatched. Germline loops: CDR1 PRHDT, CDR2 FYEKMQ (reference sequence). CDR3 size: 16 residues. The CDR3 nucleotides are TGTGCCAGCAGCTCCGTCGGGGGGGCTAGCACCGGGGAGCTGTTTTTT. Protein: CASSSVGGASTGELFF. The variable domain in full, completed from reference TRBV13 and TRBJ2-2, reads AAGVIQSPRHLIKEKRETATLKCYPIPRHDTVYWYQQGPGQDPQFLISFYEKMQSDKGSIPDRFSAQQFSDYHSELNMSSLELGDSALYFCASSSVGGASTGELFFGEGSRLTVL.

This clone was found once. This rearrangement joins TRBV5-5 to TRBJ2-1; TRBD2 might be the D (5 bases). CDR1 is SGHKS, CDR2 YYEKEE, per germline (reference sequence). V was trimmed by 3 bases and J by 0 bases, leaving 16 bases between them. CDR3 length: 17 residues. CDR3 residues: CASSSRTSPSSYNEQFF. CDR3 coding DNA: TGTGCCAGCAGCTCCCGGACTTCCCCGAGCTCCTACAATGAGCAGTTCTTC.

This clone was seen a few times. The V and J genes are TRBV6-2 or TRBV6-3 and TRBJ2-6; D is ambiguous. The germline V gene has CDR1 MNHEY and CDR2 SVGEGT. Trimming stripped 2 bases from V and 0 bases from J, with 2 bases between. This CDR3 is 14 amino acids long. The CDR3 spells CASSYNSGANVLTF. The CDR3 DNA reads as TGTGCCAGCAGTTACAACTCTGGGGCCAACGTCCTGACTTTC.

The J gene is TRBJ1-1, the V gene TRBV5-4, with D possibly TRBD1 on 5 matching bases. The CDR3 has 15 residues. V was cut by 4 bases and J by 4 bases, with 17 bases left in between. Germline V gene data show CDR1 as SGHNT and CDR2 as YYREEE (reference sequence). The CDR3 here is CASSQIWGLGTEAFF. CDR3 nucleotide sequence: TGTGCCAGCAGCCAAATTTGGGGCCTCGGCACTGAAGCTTTCTTT.

This chain joins TRBV29-1 and TRBJ2-7; D may be TRBD1 or TRBD2 (5 bases each). Germline CDR1 is SQVTM and CDR2 is ANQGSEA. V lost 5 bases and J lost 2, with 10 bases in between. The CDR3 is 12 residues long. The DNA for the CDR3 is TGCAGCGTTTTTGAGGGGACCTACGAGCAGTACTTC. It encodes CSVFEGTYEQYF.

The CDR3 DNA sequence: TGTGCCAGCAGCTTAGAGGTCCTGGGCTACGAGCAGTACTTC. Translating it yields CASSLEVLGYEQYF. V gene TRBV7-9 combines with J gene TRBJ2-7; D not resolved. The V end lost 1 base, the J end lost 3 bases, and 10 bases lay between the germline ends. This CDR3 is built from 14 residues. CDR1 is SEHNR, CDR2 FQNEAQ, per germline (reference sequence).

V gene TRBV10-1 combines with J gene TRBJ2-2, with no clear D. This CDR3 region has 12 residues. CDR1 WNHNN and CDR2 SYGVQD come from the germline V gene (reference sequence). V was clipped by 2 bases and J by 5 bases, with 3 bases between them. The CDR3 sequence: CASSEGTGELFF. CDR3 in DNA: TGCGCCAGCAGTGAGGGGACCGGGGAGCTGTTTTTT.

V gene TRBV12-3 or TRBV12-4 combines with J gene TRBJ2-1, with D tentatively TRBD1 or TRBD2 (5 bases each). The CDR3 has 12 amino acids. V was cut by 2 bases and J by 9 bases, with 8 bases left in between. CDR3 nucleotides: TGTGCCAGCAGTTTAACTGGGACTGAGCAGTTCTTC. This codes for CASSLTGTEQFF.

CDR3 sequence reads: CASSSPGQGRNEQFF. CDR3 nucleotides: TGCGCCAGCAGCTCTCCGGGACAGGGGCGCAATGAGCAGTTCTTC. This chain links TRBV5-1 with TRBJ2-1, with TRBD1 identical over 10 bases. Germline trimming cut 3 bases from V and 6 bases from J; bases unmatched to any gene: 6. CDR3 length: 15 residues. The germline V gene encodes CDR1 SGHRS and CDR2 YFSETQ.

This clone was counted a few times. This chain uses TRBV5-1 with TRBJ1-3; 7 bases align to TRBD1. This CDR3 comprises 14 residues. The junction had 3 bases not matched to a gene; V was cut back by 6 bases and J by 0 bases. CDR1 is SGHRS, CDR2 YFSETQ, per germline. This CDR3 is CASKGQSSGNTIYF. CDR3 DNA sequence: TGCGCCAGCAAGGGACAGAGCTCTGGAAACACCATATATTTT.

The chain employs TRBV7-7 and TRBJ2-5; D unclear. The CDR3 consists of 14 residues. CDR1 is SSHAT, CDR2 FNYEAQ, per germline (reference sequence). Trimming left V 1 base short and J 0 bases short, with 6 bases between. The CDR3 loop reads CASSLGVHQETQYF. CDR3 DNA: TGTGCCAGCAGCTTAGGGGTCCACCAAGAGACCCAGTACTTC. Supplemented by reference TRBV7-7 and TRBJ2-5, the full variable domain reads GAGVSQSPRYKVTKRGQDVTLRCDPISSHATLYWYQQALGQGPEFLTYFNYEAQPDKSGLPSDRFSAERPEGSISTLTIQRTEQRDSAMYRCASSLGVHQETQYFGPGTRLLVL.

The chain joins TRBV18 to TRBJ1-3; no definite D call. Trimming stripped 0 bases from V and 2 bases from J, with 23 bases between. This CDR3 region has 20 residues. The germline V gene encodes CDR1 KGHSH and CDR2 LQKENI. The CDR3 region has the DNA TGTGCCAGCTCACCACCGACGAACAGCAGAACCTCTCCTACTGGAAACACCATATATTTT. Its protein product is CASSPPTNSRTSPTGNTIYF. Drawing the rest from reference TRBV18 and TRBJ1-3, the complete variable domain is NAGVMQNPRHLVRRRGQEARLRCSPMKGHSHVYWYRQLPEEGLKFMVYLQKENIIDESGMPKERFSAEFPKEGPSILRIQQVVRGDSAAYFCASSPPTNSRTSPTGNTIYFGEGSWLTVV.